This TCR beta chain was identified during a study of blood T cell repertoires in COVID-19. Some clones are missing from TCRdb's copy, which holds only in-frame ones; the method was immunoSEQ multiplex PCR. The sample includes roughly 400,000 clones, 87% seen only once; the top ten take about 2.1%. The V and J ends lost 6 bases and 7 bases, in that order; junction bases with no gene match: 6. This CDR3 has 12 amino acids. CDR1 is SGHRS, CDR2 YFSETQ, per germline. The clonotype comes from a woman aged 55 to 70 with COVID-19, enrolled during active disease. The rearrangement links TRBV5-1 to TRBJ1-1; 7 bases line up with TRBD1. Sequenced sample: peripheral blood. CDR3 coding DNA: TGCGCCAGCACCCCAAACAGGGGTGAAGCTTTCTTT. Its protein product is CASTPNRGEAFF.